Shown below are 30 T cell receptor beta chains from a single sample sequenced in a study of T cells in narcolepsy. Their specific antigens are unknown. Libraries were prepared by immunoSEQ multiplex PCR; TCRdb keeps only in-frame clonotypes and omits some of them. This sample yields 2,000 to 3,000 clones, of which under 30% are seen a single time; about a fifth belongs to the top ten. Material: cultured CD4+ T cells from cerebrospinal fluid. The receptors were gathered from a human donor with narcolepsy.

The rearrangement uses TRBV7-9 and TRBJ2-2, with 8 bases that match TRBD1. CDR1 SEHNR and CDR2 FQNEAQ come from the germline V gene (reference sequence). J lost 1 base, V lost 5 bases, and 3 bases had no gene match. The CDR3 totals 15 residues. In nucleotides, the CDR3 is TGTGCCAGCAGCCCACAGGGGGTGAACACCGGGGAGCTGTTTTTT. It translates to CASSPQGVNTGELFF.

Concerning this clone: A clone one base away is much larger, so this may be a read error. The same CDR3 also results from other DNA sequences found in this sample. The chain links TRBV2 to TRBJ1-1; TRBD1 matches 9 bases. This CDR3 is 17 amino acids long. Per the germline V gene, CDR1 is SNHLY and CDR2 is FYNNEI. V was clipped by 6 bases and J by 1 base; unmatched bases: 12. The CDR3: CASRREGQGNPNTEAFF. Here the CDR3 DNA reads TGTGCCAGCAGGAGGGAGGGACAGGGTAATCCGAACACTGAAGCTTTCTTT.

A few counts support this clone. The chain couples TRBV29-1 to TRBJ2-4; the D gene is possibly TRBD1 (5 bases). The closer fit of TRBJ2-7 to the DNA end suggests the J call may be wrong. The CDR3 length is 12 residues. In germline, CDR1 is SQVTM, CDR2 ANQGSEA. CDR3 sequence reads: CSVVQGVDEQYF. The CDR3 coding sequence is TGCAGCGTTGTTCAAGGGGTAGACGAGCAGTACTTC.

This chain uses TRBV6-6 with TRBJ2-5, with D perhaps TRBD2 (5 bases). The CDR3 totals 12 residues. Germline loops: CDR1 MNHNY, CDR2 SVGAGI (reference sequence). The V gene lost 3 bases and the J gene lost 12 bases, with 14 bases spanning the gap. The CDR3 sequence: CASSYKGVGEYF. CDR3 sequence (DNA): TGTGCCAGCAGTTATAAGGGAGTCGGGGAGTACTTC.

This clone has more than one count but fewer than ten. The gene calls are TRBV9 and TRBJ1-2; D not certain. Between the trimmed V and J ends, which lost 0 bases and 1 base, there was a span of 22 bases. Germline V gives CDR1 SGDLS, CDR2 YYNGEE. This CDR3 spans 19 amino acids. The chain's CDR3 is CASSVAGGTPTQINYGYTF. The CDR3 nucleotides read TGTGCCAGCAGCGTAGCAGGTGGCACACCAACCCAGATTAACTATGGCTACACCTTC.

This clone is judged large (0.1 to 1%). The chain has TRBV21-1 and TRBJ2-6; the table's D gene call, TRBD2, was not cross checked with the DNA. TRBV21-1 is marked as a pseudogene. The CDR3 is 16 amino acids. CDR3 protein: CASSEKSDPGANVLTF. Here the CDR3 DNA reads TGTGCCAGCAGCGAGAAAAGCGACCCTGGGGCCAACGTCCTGACTTTC.

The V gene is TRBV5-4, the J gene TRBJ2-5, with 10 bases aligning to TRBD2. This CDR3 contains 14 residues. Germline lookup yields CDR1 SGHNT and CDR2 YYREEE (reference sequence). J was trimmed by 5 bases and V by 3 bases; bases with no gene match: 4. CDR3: CASSSSGSGETQYF. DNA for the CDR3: TGTGCCAGCAGCTCTAGCGGGAGTGGGGAGACCCAGTACTTC.

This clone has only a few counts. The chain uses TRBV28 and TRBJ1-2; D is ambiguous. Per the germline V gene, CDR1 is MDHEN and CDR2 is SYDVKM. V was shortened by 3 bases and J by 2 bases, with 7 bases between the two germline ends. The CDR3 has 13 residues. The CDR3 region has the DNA TGTGCCAGCAGTTTGGAAGTCAACTATGGCTACACCTTC. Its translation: CASSLEVNYGYTF.

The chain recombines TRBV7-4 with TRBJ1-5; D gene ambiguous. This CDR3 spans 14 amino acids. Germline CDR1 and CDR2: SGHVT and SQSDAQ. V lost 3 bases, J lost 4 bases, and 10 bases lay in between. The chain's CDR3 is CASSFGGRNQPQHF. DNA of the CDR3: TGTGCCAGCAGCTTCGGAGGACGGAATCAGCCCCAGCATTTT.

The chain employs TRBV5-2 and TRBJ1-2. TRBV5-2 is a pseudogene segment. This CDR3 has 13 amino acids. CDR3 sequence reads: CASSFGLDYGYTF. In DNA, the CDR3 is TGTGCCAGCAGCTTCGGACTAGACTATGGCTACACCTTC.

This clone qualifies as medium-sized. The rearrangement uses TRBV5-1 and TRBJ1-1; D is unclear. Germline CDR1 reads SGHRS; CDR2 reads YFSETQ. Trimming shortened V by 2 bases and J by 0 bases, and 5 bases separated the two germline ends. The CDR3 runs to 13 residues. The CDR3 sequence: CASSFRLNTEAFF. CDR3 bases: TGCGCCAGCAGCTTCCGGCTGAACACTGAAGCTTTCTTT.

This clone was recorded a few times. CDR3 amino acids: CASSPGVGAPGEKLFF. Written as DNA, the CDR3 is TGTGCCAGCAGCCCAGGAGTTGGGGCGCCGGGTGAAAAACTGTTTTTT. The J gene is TRBJ1-4, the V gene TRBV5-6, with a tentative D call TRBD1 (5 bases). The CDR3 contains 16 residues. Germline-derived CDR1 and CDR2 are SGHDT and YYEEEE. Trimming removed 4 bases from V and 7 bases from J, with 20 bases in between.

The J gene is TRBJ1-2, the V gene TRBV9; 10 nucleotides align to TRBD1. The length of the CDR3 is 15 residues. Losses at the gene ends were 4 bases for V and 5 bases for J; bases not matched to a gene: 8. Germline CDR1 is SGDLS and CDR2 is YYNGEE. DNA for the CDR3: TGTGCCAGCAGCACAGACAGGGGGCCGGCATATGGCTACACCTTC. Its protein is CASSTDRGPAYGYTF.

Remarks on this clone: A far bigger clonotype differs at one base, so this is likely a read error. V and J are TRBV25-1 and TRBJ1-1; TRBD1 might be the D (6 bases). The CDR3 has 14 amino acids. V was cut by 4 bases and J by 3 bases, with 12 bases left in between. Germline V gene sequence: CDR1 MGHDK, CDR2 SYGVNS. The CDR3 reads CASSVVDRYTEAFF. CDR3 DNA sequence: TGTGCCAGCAGTGTTGTGGACAGATACACTGAAGCTTTCTTT.

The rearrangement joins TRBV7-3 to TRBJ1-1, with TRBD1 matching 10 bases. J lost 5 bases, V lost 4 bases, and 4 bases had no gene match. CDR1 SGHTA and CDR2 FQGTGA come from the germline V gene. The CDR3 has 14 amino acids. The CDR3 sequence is CASSSGGQGTEAFF. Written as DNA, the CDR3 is TGTGCCAGCAGCTCAGGGGGACAGGGGACTGAAGCTTTCTTT.

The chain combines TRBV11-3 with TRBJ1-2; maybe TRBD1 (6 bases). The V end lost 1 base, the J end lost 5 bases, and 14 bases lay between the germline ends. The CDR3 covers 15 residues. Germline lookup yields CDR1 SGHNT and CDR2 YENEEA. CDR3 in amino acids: CASSLVGTTLYGYTF. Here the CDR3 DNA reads TGTGCCAGCAGCTTAGTTGGGACAACACTTTATGGCTACACCTTC.

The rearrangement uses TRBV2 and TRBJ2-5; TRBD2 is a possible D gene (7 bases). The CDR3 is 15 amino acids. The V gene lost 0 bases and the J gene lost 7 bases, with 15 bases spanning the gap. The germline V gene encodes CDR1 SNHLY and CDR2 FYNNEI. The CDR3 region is CASSEAGGQGRTQYF. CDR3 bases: TGTGCCAGCAGTGAAGCGGGGGGGCAGGGAAGGACCCAGTACTTC.

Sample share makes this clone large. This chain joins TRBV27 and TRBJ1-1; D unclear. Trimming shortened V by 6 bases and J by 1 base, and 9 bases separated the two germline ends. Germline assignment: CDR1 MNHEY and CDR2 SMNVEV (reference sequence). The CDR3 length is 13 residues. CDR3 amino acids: CASRAPTNTEAFF. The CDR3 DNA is TGTGCCAGCAGGGCCCCCACGAACACTGAAGCTTTCTTT.

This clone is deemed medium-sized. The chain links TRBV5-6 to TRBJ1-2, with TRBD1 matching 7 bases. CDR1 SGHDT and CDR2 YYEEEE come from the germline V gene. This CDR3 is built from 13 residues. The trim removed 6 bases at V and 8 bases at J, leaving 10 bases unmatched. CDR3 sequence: CASNLIGGWGYTF. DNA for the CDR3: TGTGCCAGCAACCTGATAGGGGGCTGGGGCTACACCTTC. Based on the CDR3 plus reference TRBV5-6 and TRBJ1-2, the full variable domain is DAGVTQSPTHLIKTRGQQVTLRCSPKSGHDTVSWYQQALGQGPQFIFQYYEEEERQRGNFPDRFSGHQFPNYSSELNVNALLLGDSALYLCASNLIGGWGYTFGSGTRLTVV.

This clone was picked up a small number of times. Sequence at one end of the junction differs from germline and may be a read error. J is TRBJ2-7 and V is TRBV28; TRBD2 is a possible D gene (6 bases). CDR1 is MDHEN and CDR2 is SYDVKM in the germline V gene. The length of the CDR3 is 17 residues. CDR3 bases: TGTGCCAGCGGTTTAAGGGCGAGCGGGCGGTTGAGATACGGGCAGTACTTC. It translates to CASGLRASGRLRYGQYF.

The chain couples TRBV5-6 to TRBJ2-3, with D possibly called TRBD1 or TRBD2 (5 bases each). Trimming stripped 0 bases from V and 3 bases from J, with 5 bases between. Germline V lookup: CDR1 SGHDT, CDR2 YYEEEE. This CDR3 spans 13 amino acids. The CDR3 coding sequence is TGTGCCAGCAGCTTGGGGGGGACAGATACGCAGTATTTT. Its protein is CASSLGGTDTQYF.

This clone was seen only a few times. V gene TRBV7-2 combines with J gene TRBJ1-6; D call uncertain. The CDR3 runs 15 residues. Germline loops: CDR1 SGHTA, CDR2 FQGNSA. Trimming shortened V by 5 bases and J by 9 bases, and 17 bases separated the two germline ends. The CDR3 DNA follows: TGTGCCAGCAGCGCCCACCGGCCGGGGAGTTCACCCCTCCACTTT. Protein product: CASSAHRPGSSPLHF.

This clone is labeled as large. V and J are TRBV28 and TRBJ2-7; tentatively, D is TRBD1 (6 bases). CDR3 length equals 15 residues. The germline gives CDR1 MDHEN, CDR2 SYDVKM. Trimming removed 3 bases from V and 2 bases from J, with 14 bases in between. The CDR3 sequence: CASSFQGKPPYEQYF. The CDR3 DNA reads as TGTGCCAGCAGTTTTCAGGGGAAACCCCCCTACGAGCAGTACTTC.

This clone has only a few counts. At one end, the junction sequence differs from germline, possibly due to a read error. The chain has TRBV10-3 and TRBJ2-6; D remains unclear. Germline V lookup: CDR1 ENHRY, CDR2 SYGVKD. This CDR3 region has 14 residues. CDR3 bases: TGTGCCAGCAGTTACTCGAGAGAGGCCAACGTCCTGACTTTC. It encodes CASSYSREANVLTF.

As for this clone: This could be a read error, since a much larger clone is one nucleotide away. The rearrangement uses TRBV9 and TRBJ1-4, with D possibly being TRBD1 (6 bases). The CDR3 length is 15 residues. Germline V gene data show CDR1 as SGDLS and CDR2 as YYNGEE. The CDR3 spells CARSARGARGEKLFF. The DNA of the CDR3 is TGTGCCCGCAGCGCACGGGGGGCCCGGGGTGAAAAACTGTTTTTT.

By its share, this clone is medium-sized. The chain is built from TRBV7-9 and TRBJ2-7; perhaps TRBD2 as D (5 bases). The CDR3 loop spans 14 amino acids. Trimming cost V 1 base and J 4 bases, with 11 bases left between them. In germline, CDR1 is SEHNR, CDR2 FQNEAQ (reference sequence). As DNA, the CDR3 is TGTGCCAGCAGCTTAGGCGTTACGGGGTACGAGCAGTACTTC. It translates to CASSLGVTGYEQYF.

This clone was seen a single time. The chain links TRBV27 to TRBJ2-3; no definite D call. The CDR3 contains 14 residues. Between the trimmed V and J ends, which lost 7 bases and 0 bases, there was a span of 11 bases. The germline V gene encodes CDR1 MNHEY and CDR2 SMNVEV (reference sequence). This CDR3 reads CASTPVGSTDTQYF. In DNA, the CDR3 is TGTGCCAGCACCCCCGTGGGAAGCACAGATACGCAGTATTTT.

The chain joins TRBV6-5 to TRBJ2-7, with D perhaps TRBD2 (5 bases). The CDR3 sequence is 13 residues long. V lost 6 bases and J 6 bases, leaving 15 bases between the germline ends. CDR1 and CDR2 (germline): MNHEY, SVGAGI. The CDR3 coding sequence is TGTGCCAGCAGGTCCGGGGATTTAGGCGAGCAGTACTTC. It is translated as CASRSGDLGEQYF.

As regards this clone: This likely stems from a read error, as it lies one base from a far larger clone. This CDR3 reads CASSGGQGAVSATEAFF. The CDR3, as DNA: TGTGCCAGCAGCGGGGGACAGGGGGCTGTCTCGGCCACTGAAGCTTTCTTT. V usage is TRBV9 and J usage is TRBJ1-1, with 12 nucleotides matching TRBD1. V was pared by 3 bases and J by 4 bases, with 10 bases of the junction left unmatched. Germline V gene sequence: CDR1 SGDLS, CDR2 YYNGEE. The CDR3 totals 17 residues.

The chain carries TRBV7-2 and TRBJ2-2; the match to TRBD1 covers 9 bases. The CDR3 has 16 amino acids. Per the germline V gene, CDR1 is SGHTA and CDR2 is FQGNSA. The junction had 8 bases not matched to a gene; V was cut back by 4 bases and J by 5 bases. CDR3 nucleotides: TGTGCCAGCAGCTGGCCGGGACAGGGTATTACCGGGGAGCTGTTTTTT. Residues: CASSWPGQGITGELFF.